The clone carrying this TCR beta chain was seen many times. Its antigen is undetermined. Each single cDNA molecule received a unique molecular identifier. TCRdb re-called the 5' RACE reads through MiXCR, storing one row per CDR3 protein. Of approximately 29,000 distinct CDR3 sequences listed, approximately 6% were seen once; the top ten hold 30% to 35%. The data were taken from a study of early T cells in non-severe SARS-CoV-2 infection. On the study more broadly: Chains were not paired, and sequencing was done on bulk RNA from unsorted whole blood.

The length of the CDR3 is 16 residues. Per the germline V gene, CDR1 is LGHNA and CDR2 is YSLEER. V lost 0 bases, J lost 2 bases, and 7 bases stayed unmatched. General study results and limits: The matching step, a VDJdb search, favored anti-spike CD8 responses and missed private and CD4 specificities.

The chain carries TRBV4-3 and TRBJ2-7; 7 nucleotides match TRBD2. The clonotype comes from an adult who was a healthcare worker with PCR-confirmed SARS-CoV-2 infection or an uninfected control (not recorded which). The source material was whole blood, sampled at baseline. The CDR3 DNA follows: TGCGCCAGCAGCCAAGATTCAGGACGGGGGGCCTACGAGCAGTACTTC. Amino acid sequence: CASSQDSGRGAYEQYF.